The clone carrying this T cell receptor beta chain was counted once. What it binds is not known. This entry comes from a study of shared clonotypes between healthy human individuals. Generated by immunoSEQ multiplex PCR, the TCRdb table keeps only in-frame clones and is missing some. The table has some 2 million clones, roughly 96% seen once. Broader study findings: In general, naive subsets displayed greater estimated richness than memory subsets did. Generation probabilities were higher for clonotypes shared across all four sorted-subset donors than for unshared ones.

The sequenced sample consisted of naive CD4+ T cells sorted from blood. Subset here: CD45RA+ positively selected. This receptor was identified in a man between 18 and 35 years old in good health.

As DNA, the CDR3 is TGTGCCACCAGCAGAACCCCGGACGGCTTTAATGAAAAACTGTTTTTT. It translates to CATSRTPDGFNEKLFF. The chain couples TRBV15 to TRBJ1-4; no definite D call. This CDR3 region has 16 residues. Germline V gene sequence: CDR1 LNHNV, CDR2 YYDKDF (reference sequence). V was pared by 2 bases and J by 4 bases, with 14 bases between. The full variable domain, completed using reference TRBV15 and TRBJ1-4, is DAMVIQNPRYQVTQFGKPVTLSCSQTLNHNVMYWYQQKSSQAPKLLFHYYDKDFNNEADTPDNFQSRRPNTSFCFLDIRSPGLGDTAMYLCATSRTPDGFNEKLFFGSGTQLSVL.